This T cell receptor beta chain was sequenced during a study of cytomegalovirus exposure and HLA in healthy donors. Points from the study as a whole: When analyzed later, a missense DCLRE1C variant was found to be linked to TCR beta V- and J-gene trimming. A later analysis showed HLA-associated TCR beta chains outstripping equally common others in clonal expansion. An analysis that was carried out later associated 15,000 to 20,000 TCR beta sequences with HLA alleles at 0.05 false discovery rate.

Germline V gene lookup returns CDR1 MDHEN and CDR2 SYDVKM. Trimming took 10 bases from V and 2 from J, leaving 11 bases between them. The CDR3 covers 12 residues. Primers: 60 Vbeta forward and 13 Jbeta reverse. Produced via immunoSEQ multiplex PCR; TCRdb's table is partial and in-frame only. The sample has 63,000 or so clones, around 80% seen once; the top ten hold 2.9%. To note about this clone: Antigen specificity is unknown.

The J gene is TRBJ1-2, the V gene TRBV28; a possible D gene is TRBD1 (6 bases). The specimen sequenced was PBMCs. The sequence was collected from a woman in her 30s in good health and CMV-seronegative. CDR3 sequence: CATSTGNYGYTF. The CDR3, as DNA: TGTGCCACTTCTACAGGGAACTATGGCTACACCTTC.